This paragraph covers one T cell receptor beta chain sequence. Assay used: immunoSEQ multiplex PCR; TCRdb lists only in-frame clones, some missing. In the table there are some 150,000 clones, 93% of which are singletons. The V gene's germline CDR1 is SGDLS and CDR2 YYNGEE. The CDR3 has 12 residues. Trimming stripped 4 bases from V and 8 bases from J, with 12 bases between. This sample is drawn from a study of T cell responses to AZD1222 COVID-19 vaccine. This material consisted of peripheral blood, taken on day 0 of AZD1222 vaccination. The chain joins TRBV9 to TRBJ1-1; D remains unclear. The sequence derives from an adult in good health. The CDR3 here is CASSPDAGEAFF. As DNA, the CDR3 is TGTGCCAGCAGCCCGGACGCTGGGGAAGCTTTCTTT.